This T cell receptor beta chain was sequenced during a study of Tregs in tolerant kidney transplant recipients (dated by TCRdb to between 2018 and 2021). Regarding the study in general: The study applied TCRbeta sequencing to find donor-specific regulatory T cells before combined kidney and bone marrow transplantation and then followed those same cells after transplant. In a few healthy controls, several methods of expanding Tregs specific for an allogeneic donor were compared by TCRbeta repertoire sequencing.

CDR1 and CDR2 are drawn from the germline V gene: SGHRS, YFSETQ. V lost 5 bases and J lost 5 bases, and the count of bases not matched to a germline gene is 4. The CDR3 runs 15 residues from the cysteine to the phenylalanine. Just CDR3 DNA is preserved here, 45 bases in frame from base 1. Unstimulated Tregs (CD4+CD25+CD127-), CD4+ non-Tregs (CD4+CD25-), CD4 and CD8 cells were FACS-sorted from thawed PBMCs. Blood from healthy controls was obtained either as purchased buffy coats or from healthy volunteers. Healthy control blood was separated into PBMCs by Ficoll density gradient and cryopreserved, and patient PBMCs were collected both before and after transplant. What the work shows at the level of the full study, not this receptor alone: Expanding Tregs with activated donor B cells appeared to identify the most biologically relevant and donor-specific TCRbeta repertoire. The study was limited by small patient numbers, and the findings need validation in larger populations and under other immunosuppression protocols. Although technical replication error seemed to be minimal, the question of biological reproducibility was not addressed directly.

With respect to this clone: Its antigen is unknown. The record has no base qualities; no much larger clone is one base away.

Genomic DNA was extracted from sorted cells with the QIAGEN DNeasy Blood and Tissue Kit for TCRbeta CDR3 sequencing. Through immunoSEQ, high-throughput TCRbeta CDR3 sequencing was done commercially, including PCR amplification with internal controls and bias correction. The paper's processing steps were these. Unique productive TCRbeta sequences were defined by CDR3 nucleotide sequence when primers matched and otherwise by CDR3 amino acid sequence together with Vbeta and Jbeta genes. Sorting error was corrected by removing sequences shared between sorted populations at a frequency ratio of 2:1 or less, and the remaining shared sequences were assigned to the higher population. A sequence was defined as donor-reactive if the sequence was expanded at least 5-fold in CFSE-low cells compared with unstimulated cells and had a frequency of at least 0.01% in CFSE-low cells. Jensen-Shannon divergence calculated on the top 100 TCRbeta sequences ranked by frequency was used to measure repertoire divergence. For samples with multiple sequencing runs, sorting error was corrected separately for each run before the runs were pooled. The clones in this table, taken by TCRdb from immuneACCESS, are in-frame only. Not every clone is retained; where verified, under half of the shortfall comes from an unresolved V gene, and the cause of the rest is unknown. V and J calls and clone size come straight from that table; D and trimming were deduced from the DNA. Recorded for this sample are some 90,000 clones; just over 90% of them occurred a single time. The ten largest account for roughly 5% of the sample.

This receptor was obtained from a human donor in good health. The V gene is TRBV5-1 and the J gene is TRBJ2-1; 13 bases in the middle match TRBD2. Sequencing was carried out using CD8+ T cells from blood. The CDR3 reads CASRATSGRNNEQFF. The sequence in DNA is TGCGCCAGCAGGGCGACTAGCGGGAGGAACAATGAGCAGTTCTTC.